The 30 T cell receptor beta chains below were found in one sample sequenced in a study of blood T cells in healthy people across ages (dated by TCRdb to between 2014 and 2017). To prepare the library, 5' RACE was applied. Sequencer: Illumina HiSeq 2500. A second PCR of roughly 7 to 12 cycles was run with a J-beta primer mix and a sample-barcoded 5' primer. The public reads were run again by TCRdb, first through fastp at Q25 and then through MiXCR, and only productive beta chains were kept. Duplicate CDR3 protein sequences are folded into a single record with the most common DNA and genes. In this sample the table shows about 1.1 million distinct CDR3 sequences, 30% to 40% of which occur a single time. Around 14% of the sample rests with the top ten. Sample: blood. The receptors originated from a man aged 18 to 30 in good health.

The gene calls are TRBV6-1 and TRBJ2-1, with D possibly matching TRBD1 (5 bases). The CDR3 sequence is 13 residues long. Trimming removed 3 bases from V and 6 bases from J, with 9 bases in between. Looked up from germline, CDR1 is MNHNS and CDR2 is SASEGT. The CDR3 DNA reads TGTGCCAGCAGTGACAGGGAATCCAATGAGCAGTTCTTC. Its translation is CASSDRESNEQFF.

In its sample, this clonotype was seen a few times. The gene calls are TRBV20-1 and TRBJ2-3; no clear D. This CDR3 region has 14 residues. The V end was cut by 3 bases, the J end by 2 bases, with 12 bases between. The germline V gene has CDR1 DFQATT and CDR2 SNEGSKA (reference sequence). CDR3 sequence: CSASRRSYTDTQYF. In DNA, the CDR3 is TGCAGTGCTAGTCGACGGTCGTACACAGATACGCAGTATTTT.

This clonotype was seen just once. A much larger clone lies a single base off, so this may be a read error. The gene calls are TRBV29-1 and TRBJ2-3; D might be TRBD1 (5 bases). CDR3 length equals 15 residues. Trimming took off 1 base at V and 7 bases at J, with 18 bases between the two ends. Germline V gene data show CDR1 as SQVTM and CDR2 as ANQGSEA. CDR3 amino acids: CSVEAVQGLTNTQYF. The CDR3 DNA reads TGCAGCGTTGAAGCGGTGCAGGGATTGACAAATACGCAGTATTTT.

This clonotype was detected only once. Relative to the germline gene, one junction end is altered; a read error may explain this. The chain links TRBV10-3 to TRBJ2-5; D is possibly TRBD2 (5 bases). Per the germline V gene, CDR1 is ENHRY and CDR2 is SYGVKD. The CDR3 has 13 amino acids. The CDR3 bases are TGTGCCATCAGCAACGGGGTCCAAGAGACCCGGTACTTC. It yields the protein CAISNGVQETRYF.

Points on this clonotype: Being one base from a much bigger clone, this may be a read error. The chain joins TRBV9 to TRBJ2-7, with 9 nucleotides matching TRBD1. This CDR3 is 15 amino acids long. Per the germline V gene, CDR1 is SGDLS and CDR2 is YYNGEE. CDR3 in DNA: TGTACCAGCAGCCCACCCGGGACAGGGATCTACGAGCAGTACTTC. Protein product: CTSSPPGTGIYEQYF.

This clonotype showed up just a few times. This chain uses TRBV20-1 with TRBJ2-1; TRBD1 might be the D (5 bases). Trimming removed 2 bases from V and 4 bases from J, with 15 bases in between. This CDR3 has 15 amino acids. Germline lookup yields CDR1 DFQATT and CDR2 SNEGSKA (reference sequence). CDR3 residues: CSARQGQGIYNEQFF. In DNA, the CDR3 is TGCAGTGCTAGACAGGGTCAGGGAATATACAATGAGCAGTTCTTC.

The CDR3 here is CASSYFRRASYNEQFF. For the CDR3, the DNA is TGTGCCAGCAGTTACTTCCGCAGGGCCTCCTACAATGAGCAGTTCTTC. This sequence joins TRBV6-2 or TRBV6-3 and TRBJ2-1; a weak D match, TRBD1 (5 bases). CDR3 length: 16 residues. The V and J ends lost 1 base and 0 bases respectively, with 10 bases between them. Germline CDR1 reads MNHEY; CDR2 reads SVGEGT.

The chain recombines TRBV4-3 with TRBJ2-2; D gene unclear. Germline CDR1 and CDR2: LGHNA and YSLEER. The CDR3 runs to 18 residues. V dropped 0 bases and J dropped 2 bases, with 16 bases sitting between them. CDR3 in amino acids: CASSQDRIAGDNTGELFF. The CDR3 DNA reads as TGCGCCAGCAGCCAAGATCGTATCGCAGGTGATAACACCGGGGAGCTGTTTTTT.

This clonotype occurred many times. The V gene is TRBV7-9, the J gene TRBJ2-1; possibly TRBD1 for D (5 bases). The CDR3 runs to 13 residues. The V gene's germline CDR1 is SEHNR and CDR2 FQNEAQ (reference sequence). V was pared by 2 bases and J by 8 bases, with 10 bases between. The CDR3 sequence: CASSLSDRDEQFF. The CDR3 DNA reads TGTGCCAGCAGCTTATCAGACAGAGATGAGCAGTTCTTC.

This chain uses TRBV12-3 or TRBV12-4 with TRBJ1-2; D gene ambiguous. Deletions cut 6 bases from V and 4 bases from J, with 12 bases between. The CDR3 runs to 13 residues. CDR3 DNA sequence: TGTGCCAGCAGCCCCTCGGGGAGCTATGGCTACACCTTC. Its translation: CASSPSGSYGYTF.

In this sample, this clonotype turned up many times. The gene calls are TRBV12-3 or TRBV12-4 and TRBJ1-2; D unresolved. Trimming left V 3 bases short and J 6 bases short, with 11 bases between. The CDR3 is made up of 13 amino acids. The CDR3 here is CASSFSSDHGYTF. CDR3 sequence (DNA): TGTGCCAGCAGTTTTAGCAGCGACCATGGCTACACCTTC.

Only a few counts were recorded for this clonotype. The chain recombines TRBV27 with TRBJ1-4; TRBD1 might be the D (5 bases). The CDR3 loop spans 15 amino acids. The V end was cut by 6 bases, the J end by 2 bases, with 13 bases between. Germline lookup yields CDR1 MNHEY and CDR2 SMNVEV (reference sequence). The CDR3 loop reads CASRVGWGTNEKLFF. The DNA of the CDR3 is TGTGCCAGCAGGGTGGGGTGGGGGACTAATGAAAAACTGTTTTTT.

The gene calls are TRBV2 and TRBJ2-3, with TRBD2 identical over 9 bases. The CDR3 contains 15 residues. Germline CDR1 reads SNHLY; CDR2 reads FYNNEI. The junction had 5 bases not matched to a gene; V was cut back by 2 bases and J by 5 bases. Here the CDR3 reads CASSESRGGGDTQYF. In DNA, the CDR3 is TGTGCCAGCAGTGAATCGCGGGGGGGCGGAGATACGCAGTATTTT. The full variable domain, rest sourced from reference TRBV2 and TRBJ2-3, is EPEVTQTPSHQVTQMGQEVILRCVPISNHLYFYWYRQILGQKVEFLVSFYNNEISEKSEIFDDQFSVERPDGSNFTLKIRSTKLEDSAMYFCASSESRGGGDTQYFGPGTRLTVL.

This chain joins TRBV20-1 and TRBJ2-5, with 9 bases that match TRBD2. CDR1 is DFQATT, CDR2 SNEGSKA, per germline (reference sequence). The CDR3 covers 17 residues. Germline trimming cut 3 bases from V and 3 bases from J; bases unmatched to any gene: 14. CDR3 DNA: TGCAGTGCTAGCGGGCGGGAAGCGGGGGGCGTTGAAGAGACCCAGTACTTC. It translates to CSASGREAGGVEETQYF.

In its sample, this clonotype was seen a few times. The V and J genes are TRBV5-1 and TRBJ2-5; D may be TRBD2 (5 bases). V lost 2 bases to trimming and J lost 0 bases, with 11 bases between them. The CDR3 loop spans 15 amino acids. Germline V lookup: CDR1 SGHRS, CDR2 YFSETQ. The CDR3, as DNA: TGCGCCAGCAGCTTTTTCCGGGGAGACCAAGAGACCCAGTACTTC. This encodes CASSFFRGDQETQYF.

This rearrangement joins TRBV20-1 to TRBJ2-7, with a possible D match to TRBD2 (6 bases). The DNA matches TRBJ2-5 better at its end, which makes the J call doubtful. The germline V gene encodes CDR1 DFQATT and CDR2 SNEGSKA (reference sequence). This CDR3 region has 13 residues. CDR3 DNA: TGCAGTGCTTTCCCAACCGGGAGAGAGACCCAGTACTTC. Its protein product is CSAFPTGRETQYF.

This clonotype was seen more than once but under ten times. This chain uses TRBV7-9 with TRBJ2-5; D is unresolved. V was shortened by 6 bases and J by 5 bases, with 13 bases between the two germline ends. Looked up from germline, CDR1 is SEHNR and CDR2 is FQNEAQ (reference sequence). There are 13 residues in the CDR3. The DNA for the CDR3 is TGTGCCAGCAGTCTTAGTCAGTATGAGACCCAGTACTTC. The encoded protein is CASSLSQYETQYF. The variable domain in full, with the rest retrieved from reference TRBV7-9 and TRBJ2-5, is DTGVSQNPRHKITKRGQNVTFRCDPISEHNRLYWYRQTLGQGPEFLTYFQNEAQLEKSRLLSDRFSAERPKGSFSTLEIQRTEQGDSAMYLCASSLSQYETQYFGPGTRLLVL.

This clonotype was seen a handful of times. This chain uses TRBV7-8 with TRBJ2-3; weak D call: TRBD2 (5 bases). The CDR3 has 14 amino acids. CDR1 SGHVS and CDR2 FQNEAQ come from the germline V gene. V shed 5 bases and J shed 1 base, with 10 bases lying between them. The CDR3 sequence is CASSPDSGTDTQYF. The DNA of the CDR3 is TGTGCCAGCAGCCCGGACTCTGGCACAGATACGCAGTATTTT.

This chain joins TRBV20-1 and TRBJ1-1; D unclear. Trimming removed 2 bases at V and 4 bases at J, with 8 bases between. CDR1 is DFQATT, CDR2 SNEGSKA, per germline (reference sequence). The CDR3 loop spans 12 amino acids. This chain's CDR3 is CSARQQSTEAFF. The CDR3 DNA is TGCAGTGCTAGACAGCAAAGCACTGAAGCTTTCTTT.

This chain connects TRBV27 to TRBJ1-1; D is uncertain. V was clipped by 3 bases and J by 6 bases, with 17 bases between them. Germline V CDR1 and CDR2: MNHEY, SMNVEV (reference sequence). The CDR3 is 15 residues long. CDR3 nucleotide sequence: TGTGCCAGCAGTTTGGCTGACGGACTCGTAGCTGAAGCTTTCTTT. Amino acid sequence: CASSLADGLVAEAFF.

Only a few counts were recorded for this clonotype. The V and J genes are TRBV6-5 and TRBJ2-7; the D gene is possibly TRBD2 (5 bases). The V end lost 5 bases, the J end lost 0 bases, and 20 bases lay between the germline ends. Germline CDR1 MNHEY, CDR2 SVGAGI. CDR3 size: 17 residues. The CDR3 is CASSVARGPSGSYEQYF. As DNA, the CDR3 is TGTGCCAGCAGTGTAGCTCGAGGGCCCAGTGGCTCCTACGAGCAGTACTTC.

The chain joins TRBV29-1 to TRBJ1-3; TRBD1 aligns across 8 bases. The germline gives CDR1 SQVTM, CDR2 ANQGSEA. V dropped 5 bases and J dropped 6; count of bases not matched to a gene: 3. The CDR3 runs 12 residues. CDR3 residues: CSVWTGLNTIYF. DNA for the CDR3: TGCAGCGTTTGGACAGGGCTAAACACCATATATTTT. The full variable domain, its missing parts supplied by reference TRBV29-1 and TRBJ1-3, is SAVISQKPSRDICQRGTSLTIQCQVDSQVTMMFWYRQQPGQSLTLIATANQGSEATYESGFVIDKFPISRPNLTFSTLTVSNMSPEDSSIYLCSVWTGLNTIYFGEGSWLTVV.

This clonotype was detected only a few times. The chain couples TRBV7-2 to TRBJ2-3; D perhaps matches TRBD1 (5 bases). Germline lookup yields CDR1 SGHTA and CDR2 FQGNSA. The CDR3 contains 14 residues. V lost 5 bases and J 5 bases, leaving 14 bases between the germline ends. The CDR3 DNA follows: TGTGCCAGCAGCCAGGGTCTGAGAAAAGATACGCAGTATTTT. Translation gives CASSQGLRKDTQYF.

The CDR3 is CSVLGGNPGNTIYF. The CDR3 nucleotides are TGCAGCGTCCTCGGAGGGAATCCTGGAAACACCATATATTTT. V and J are TRBV29-1 and TRBJ1-3; D gene unclear. CDR3 length: 14 residues. Trimming cost V 6 bases and J 2 bases, with 14 bases left between them. Germline-derived CDR1 and CDR2 are SQVTM and ANQGSEA.

The rearrangement links TRBV5-1 to TRBJ2-7; TRBD2 might be the D (7 bases). The germline gives CDR1 SGHRS, CDR2 YFSETQ. V shed 1 base and J shed 6 bases, with 26 bases lying between them. This CDR3 has 18 amino acids. The CDR3 here is CASSLTQSSRGGVSEQYF. The CDR3 DNA is TGCGCCAGCAGCTTGACCCAAAGTTCGCGAGGGGGGGTCTCCGAGCAGTACTTC.

This CDR3 is CASSQDSVSSNEKLFF. Here the CDR3 DNA reads TGCGCCAGCAGCCAAGATAGCGTCAGCTCTAATGAAAAACTGTTTTTT. The chain employs TRBV4-3 and TRBJ1-4; D gene uncertain. The CDR3 has 16 residues. Germline assignment: CDR1 LGHNA and CDR2 YSLEER. V shed 0 bases and J shed 3 bases, with 11 bases lying between them.

The rearrangement links TRBV7-2 to TRBJ2-3; 13 bases align to TRBD2. Trimming removed 5 bases from V and 3 bases from J; junction bases left unmatched: 8. Germline assignment: CDR1 SGHTA and CDR2 FQGNSA. The CDR3 runs 17 residues. The CDR3 sequence is CASSPRSGLAGTDTQYF. The DNA of the CDR3 is TGTGCCAGCAGCCCCCGTTCGGGACTAGCGGGAACAGATACGCAGTATTTT.

The chain uses TRBV9 and TRBJ1-1, with D unclear. The CDR3 consists of 13 residues. Germline V gives CDR1 SGDLS, CDR2 YYNGEE. The germline V and J ends were trimmed by 4 bases and 3 bases, with 10 bases remaining between them. CDR3 protein: CASSPWADTEAFF. The CDR3 region has the DNA TGTGCCAGCAGCCCCTGGGCGGACACTGAAGCTTTCTTT.

In its sample, this clonotype was seen a few times. CDR3 bases: TGTGCCAGCAGCTTGGATCGGCCCGGCAATCAGCCCCAGCATTTT. Translated: CASSLDRPGNQPQHF. The rearrangement joins TRBV5-5 to TRBJ1-5; D not resolved. Between the trimmed V and J ends, which lost 0 bases and 2 bases, there was a span of 9 bases. The CDR3 totals 15 residues. Germline CDR1 reads SGHKS; CDR2 reads YYEKEE (reference sequence).

This chain joins TRBV20-1 and TRBJ1-2, with TRBD1 as a possible D gene (6 bases). The CDR3 is 13 amino acids. V was clipped by 5 bases and J by 8 bases, with 18 bases between them. Per germline, CDR1 DFQATT and CDR2 SNEGSKA (reference sequence). The CDR3 bases are TGCAGTGCTCGCGACAGGTCGCAGGAGGGCTACACCTTC. Translating it yields CSARDRSQEGYTF.